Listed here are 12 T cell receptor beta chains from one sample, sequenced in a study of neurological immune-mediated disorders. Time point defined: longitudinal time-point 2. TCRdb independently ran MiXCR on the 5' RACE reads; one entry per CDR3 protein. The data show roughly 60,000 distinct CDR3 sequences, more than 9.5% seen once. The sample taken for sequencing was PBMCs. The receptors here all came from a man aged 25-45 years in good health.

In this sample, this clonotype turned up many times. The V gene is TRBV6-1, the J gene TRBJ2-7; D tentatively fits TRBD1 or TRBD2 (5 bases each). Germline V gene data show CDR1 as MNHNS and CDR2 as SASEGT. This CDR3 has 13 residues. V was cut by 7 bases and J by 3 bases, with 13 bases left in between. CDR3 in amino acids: CASNEGPGYEQYF. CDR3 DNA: TGTGCCAGCAATGAGGGACCGGGCTACGAGCAGTACTTC.

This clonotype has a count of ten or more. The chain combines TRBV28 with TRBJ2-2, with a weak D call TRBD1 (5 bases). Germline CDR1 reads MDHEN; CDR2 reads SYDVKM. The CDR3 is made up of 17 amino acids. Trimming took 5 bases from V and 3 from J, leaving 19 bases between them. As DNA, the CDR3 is TGTGCCAGCAGTGCTACAAGGGGCGTAGGGGACACCGGGGAGCTGTTTTTT. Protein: CASSATRGVGDTGELFF.

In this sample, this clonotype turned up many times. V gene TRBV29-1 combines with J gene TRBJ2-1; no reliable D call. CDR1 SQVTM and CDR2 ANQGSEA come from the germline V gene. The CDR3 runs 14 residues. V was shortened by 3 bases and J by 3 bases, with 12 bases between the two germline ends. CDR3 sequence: CSVDPYLNYNEQFF. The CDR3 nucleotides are TGCAGCGTTGATCCCTATCTAAACTACAATGAGCAGTTCTTC.

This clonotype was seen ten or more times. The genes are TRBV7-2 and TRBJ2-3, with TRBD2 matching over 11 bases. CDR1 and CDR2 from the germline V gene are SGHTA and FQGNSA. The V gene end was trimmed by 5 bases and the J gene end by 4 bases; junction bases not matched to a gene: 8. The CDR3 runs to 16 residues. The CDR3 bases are TGTGCCAGCAGCCTCCTAGCGGGAGGAGTGGCAGATACGCAGTATTTT. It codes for CASSLLAGGVADTQYF.

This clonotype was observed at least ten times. CDR3 protein: CASSQQNYGYTF. CDR3 DNA sequence: TGCGCCAGCAGCCAACAAAATTATGGCTACACCTTC. This chain links TRBV4-1 with TRBJ1-2; D ambiguous. Germline V gives CDR1 MGHRA, CDR2 YSYEKL. The V end lost 2 bases, the J end lost 5 bases, and 6 bases lay between the germline ends. The CDR3 contains 12 residues.

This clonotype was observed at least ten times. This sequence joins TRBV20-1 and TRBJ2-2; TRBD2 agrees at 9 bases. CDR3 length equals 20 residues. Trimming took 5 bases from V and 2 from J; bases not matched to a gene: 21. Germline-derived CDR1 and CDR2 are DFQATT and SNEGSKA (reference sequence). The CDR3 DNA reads TGCAGTGCTCCTCCCATGGGGGCTAGCGGGGTCTCAGGCAACACCGGGGAGCTGTTTTTT. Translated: CSAPPMGASGVSGNTGELFF.

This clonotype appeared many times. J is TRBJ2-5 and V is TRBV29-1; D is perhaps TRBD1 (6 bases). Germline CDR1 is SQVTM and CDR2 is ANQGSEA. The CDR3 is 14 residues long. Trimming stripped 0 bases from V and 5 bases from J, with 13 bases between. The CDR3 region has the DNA TGCAGCGTTGAAGAATCAGGGGTTGGGGAGACCCAGTACTTC. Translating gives CSVEESGVGETQYF.

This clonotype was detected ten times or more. The CDR3 DNA reads TGTGCCAGCAGCCAAGATTGGGGCCCCAGAAACGCCCAGTACTTC. Translation: CASSQDWGPRNAQYF. The V call is TRBV14, the J call TRBJ2-5, with D possibly TRBD1 on 5 matching bases. This CDR3 is 15 amino acids long. Trimming removed 0 bases from V and 9 bases from J, with 17 bases in between. Germline-derived CDR1 and CDR2 are SGHDN and FVKESK.

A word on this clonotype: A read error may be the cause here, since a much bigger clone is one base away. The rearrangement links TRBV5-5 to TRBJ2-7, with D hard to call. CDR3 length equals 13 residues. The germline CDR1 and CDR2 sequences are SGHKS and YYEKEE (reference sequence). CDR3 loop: CANSLEPAYEQYF. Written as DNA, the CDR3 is TGTGCCAACAGCTTGGAGCCCGCCTACGAGCAGTACTTC.

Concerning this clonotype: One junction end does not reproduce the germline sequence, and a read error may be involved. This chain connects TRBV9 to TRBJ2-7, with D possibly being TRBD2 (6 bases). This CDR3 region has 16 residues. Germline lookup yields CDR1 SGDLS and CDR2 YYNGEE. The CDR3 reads CAGSVVDSGTTYEQYF. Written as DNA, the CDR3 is TGTGCCGGCAGCGTAGTAGATAGCGGAACCACCTACGAGCAGTACTTT.

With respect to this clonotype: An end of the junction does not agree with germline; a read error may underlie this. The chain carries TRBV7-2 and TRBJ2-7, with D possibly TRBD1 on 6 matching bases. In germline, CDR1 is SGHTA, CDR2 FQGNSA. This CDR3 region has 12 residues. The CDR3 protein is CANSLDRYEQYF. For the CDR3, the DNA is TGTGCCAACAGCCTCGACAGGTACGAGCAGTACTTC.

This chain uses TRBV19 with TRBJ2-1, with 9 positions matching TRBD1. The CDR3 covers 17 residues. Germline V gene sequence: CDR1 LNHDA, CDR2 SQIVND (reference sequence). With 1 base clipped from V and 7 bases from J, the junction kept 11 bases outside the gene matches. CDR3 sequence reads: CASSIVGTGTGMNEQFF. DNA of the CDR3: TGTGCCAGTAGTATAGTAGGGACCGGGACAGGGATGAATGAGCAGTTCTTC.